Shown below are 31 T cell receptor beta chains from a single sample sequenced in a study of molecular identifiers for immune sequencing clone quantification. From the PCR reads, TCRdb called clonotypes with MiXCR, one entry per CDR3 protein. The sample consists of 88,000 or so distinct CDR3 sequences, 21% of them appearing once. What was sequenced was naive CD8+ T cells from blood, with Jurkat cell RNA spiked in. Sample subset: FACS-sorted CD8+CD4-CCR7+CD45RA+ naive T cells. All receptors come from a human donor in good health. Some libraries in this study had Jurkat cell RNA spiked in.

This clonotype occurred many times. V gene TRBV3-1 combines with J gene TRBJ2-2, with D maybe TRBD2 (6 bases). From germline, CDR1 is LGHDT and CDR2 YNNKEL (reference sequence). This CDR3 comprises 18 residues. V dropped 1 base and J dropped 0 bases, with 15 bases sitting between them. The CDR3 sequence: CASSQVPSVATNTGELFF. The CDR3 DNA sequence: TGTGCCAGCAGCCAAGTTCCTAGCGTGGCGACGAACACCGGGGAGCTGTTTTTT.

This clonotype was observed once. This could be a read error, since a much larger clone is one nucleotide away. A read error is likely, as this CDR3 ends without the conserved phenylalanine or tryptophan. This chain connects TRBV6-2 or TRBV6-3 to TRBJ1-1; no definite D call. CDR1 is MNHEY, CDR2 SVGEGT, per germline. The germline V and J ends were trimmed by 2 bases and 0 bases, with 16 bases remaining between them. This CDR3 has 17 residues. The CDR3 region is CASSYPTTVPMNTEAFL. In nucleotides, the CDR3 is TGTGCCAGCAGTTACCCTACTACGGTACCCATGAACACTGAAGCTTTCTTA.

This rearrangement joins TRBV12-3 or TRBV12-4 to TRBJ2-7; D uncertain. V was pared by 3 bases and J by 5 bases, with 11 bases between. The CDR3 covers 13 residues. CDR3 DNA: TGTGCCAGCAGTTTTTTTCCTGGGAACGAGCAGTACTTC. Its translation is CASSFFPGNEQYF.

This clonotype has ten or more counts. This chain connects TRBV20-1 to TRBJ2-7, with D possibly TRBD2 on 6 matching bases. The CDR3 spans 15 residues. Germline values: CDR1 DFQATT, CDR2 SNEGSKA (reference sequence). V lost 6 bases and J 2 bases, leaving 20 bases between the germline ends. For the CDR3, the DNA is TGCAGTGCCCCCGACCGGGGCGGGATGGCCTACGAGCAGTACTTC. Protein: CSAPDRGGMAYEQYF.

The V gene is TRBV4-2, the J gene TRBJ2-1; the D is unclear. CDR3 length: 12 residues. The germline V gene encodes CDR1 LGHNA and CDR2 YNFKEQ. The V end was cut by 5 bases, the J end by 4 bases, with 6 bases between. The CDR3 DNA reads TGTGCCAGCAGCGGGCGGTACAATGAGCAGTTCTTC. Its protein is CASSGRYNEQFF.

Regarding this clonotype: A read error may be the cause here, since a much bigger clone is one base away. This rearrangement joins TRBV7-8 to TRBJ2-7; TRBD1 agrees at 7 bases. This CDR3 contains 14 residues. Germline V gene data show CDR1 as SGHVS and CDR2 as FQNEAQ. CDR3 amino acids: CVSSSAGGSYEQYF. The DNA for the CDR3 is TGTGTCAGCAGCTCGGCAGGGGGCTCCTACGAGCAGTACTTC.

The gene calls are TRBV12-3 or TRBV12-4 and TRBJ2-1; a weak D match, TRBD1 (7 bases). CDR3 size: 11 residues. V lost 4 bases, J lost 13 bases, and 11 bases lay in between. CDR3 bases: TGTGCCAGCAGTTACCAGGGGGGCCAGTTCTTC. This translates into CASSYQGGQFF.

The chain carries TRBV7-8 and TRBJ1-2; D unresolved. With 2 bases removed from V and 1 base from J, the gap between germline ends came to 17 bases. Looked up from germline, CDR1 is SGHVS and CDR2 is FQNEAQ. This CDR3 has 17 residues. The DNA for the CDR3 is TGTGCCAGCAGCTTAAGACAAACACCCGGATTTAACTATGGCTACACCTTC. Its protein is CASSLRQTPGFNYGYTF.

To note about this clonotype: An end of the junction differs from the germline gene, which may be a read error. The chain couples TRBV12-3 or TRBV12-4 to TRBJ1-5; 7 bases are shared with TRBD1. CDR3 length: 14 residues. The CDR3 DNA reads TGTGCCAGCAGCCTTACAGGGGACAATCAGCCCCTGCATTTT. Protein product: CASSLTGDNQPLHF.

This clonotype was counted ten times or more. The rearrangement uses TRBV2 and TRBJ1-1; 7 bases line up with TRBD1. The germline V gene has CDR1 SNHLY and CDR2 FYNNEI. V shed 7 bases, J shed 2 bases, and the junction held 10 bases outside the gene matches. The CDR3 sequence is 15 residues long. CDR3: CASTEEGAENTEAFF. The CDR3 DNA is TGTGCCAGCACCGAAGAGGGGGCGGAAAACACTGAAGCTTTCTTT.

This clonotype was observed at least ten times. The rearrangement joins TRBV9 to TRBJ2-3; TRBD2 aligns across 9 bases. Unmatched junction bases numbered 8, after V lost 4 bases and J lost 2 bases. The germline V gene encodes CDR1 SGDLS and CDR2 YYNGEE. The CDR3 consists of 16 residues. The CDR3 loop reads CASSPGLAGDTDTQYF. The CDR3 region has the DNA TGTGCCAGCAGCCCCGGGTTAGCGGGGGACACAGATACGCAGTATTTT.

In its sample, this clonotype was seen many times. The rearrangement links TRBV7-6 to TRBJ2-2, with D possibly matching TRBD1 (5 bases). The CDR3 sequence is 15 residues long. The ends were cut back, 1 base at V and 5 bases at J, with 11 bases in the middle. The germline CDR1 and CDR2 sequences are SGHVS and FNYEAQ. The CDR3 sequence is CASSLGPGQTGELFF. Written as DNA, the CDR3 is TGTGCCAGCAGCTTAGGGCCAGGGCAGACCGGGGAGCTGTTTTTT.

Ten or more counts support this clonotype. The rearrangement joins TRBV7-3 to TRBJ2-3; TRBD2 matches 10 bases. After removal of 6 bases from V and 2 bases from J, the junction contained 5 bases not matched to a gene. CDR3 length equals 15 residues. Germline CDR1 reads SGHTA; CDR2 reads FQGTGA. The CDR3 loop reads CASRLAGSPTDTQYF. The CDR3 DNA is TGTGCCAGCAGACTAGCGGGATCCCCCACAGATACGCAGTATTTT.

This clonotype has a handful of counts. The CDR3 spells CASSLGVNPNIQYF. The CDR3 DNA sequence: TGTGCCAGCAGCTTAGGGGTCAATCCAAACATTCAGTACTTC. The rearrangement uses TRBV7-8 and TRBJ2-4; D not certain. The CDR3 is 14 amino acids. The V gene's germline CDR1 is SGHVS and CDR2 FQNEAQ. V shed 1 base and J shed 6 bases, with 10 bases lying between them.

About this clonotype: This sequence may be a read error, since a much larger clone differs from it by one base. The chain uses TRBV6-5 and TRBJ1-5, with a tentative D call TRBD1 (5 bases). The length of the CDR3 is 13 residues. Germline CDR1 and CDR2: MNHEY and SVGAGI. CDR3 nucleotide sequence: TGTGCCAGCAGTCAGGGTGGTTATCAGCCCCGGCATTTT. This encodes CASSQGGYQPRHF.

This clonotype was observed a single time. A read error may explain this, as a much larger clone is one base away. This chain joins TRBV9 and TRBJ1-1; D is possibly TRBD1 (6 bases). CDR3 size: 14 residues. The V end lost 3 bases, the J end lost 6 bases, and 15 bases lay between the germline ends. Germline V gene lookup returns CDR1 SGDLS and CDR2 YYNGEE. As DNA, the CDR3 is TGTGCCAGCAGCGCTGGGGGGGCGTTCGCTGAAGCTTTCTTT. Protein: CASSAGGAFAEAFF.

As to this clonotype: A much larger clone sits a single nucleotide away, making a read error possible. The CDR3 here is CASSGAIGTGAKAYEQYF. DNA of the CDR3: TGTGCCAGCAGCGGTGCGATCGGGACAGGGGCGAAGGCCTACGAGCAGTACTTC. The gene calls are TRBV9 and TRBJ2-7, with TRBD1 identical over 10 bases. The CDR3 extends over 18 amino acids. Germline values: CDR1 SGDLS, CDR2 YYNGEE. V gave up 3 bases and J gave up 2 bases; unmatched junction bases: 14.

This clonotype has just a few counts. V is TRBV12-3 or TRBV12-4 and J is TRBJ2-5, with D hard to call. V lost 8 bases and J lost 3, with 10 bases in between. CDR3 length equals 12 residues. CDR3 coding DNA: TGTGCCAGCGGGCTTGCGAAAGAGACCCAGTACTTC. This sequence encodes CASGLAKETQYF.

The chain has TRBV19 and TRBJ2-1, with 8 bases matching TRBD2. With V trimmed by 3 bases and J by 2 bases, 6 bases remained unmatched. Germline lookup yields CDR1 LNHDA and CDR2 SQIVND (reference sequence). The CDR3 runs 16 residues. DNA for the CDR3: TGTGCCAGTAGTATGGATGTAGCGGGGACCTACAATGAGCAGTTCTTC. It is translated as CASSMDVAGTYNEQFF.

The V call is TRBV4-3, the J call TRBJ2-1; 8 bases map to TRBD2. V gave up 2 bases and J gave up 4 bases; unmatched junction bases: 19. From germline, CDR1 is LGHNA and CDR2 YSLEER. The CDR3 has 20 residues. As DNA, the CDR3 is TGCGCCAGCAGCCAAACCCGGGACCTACTACTAGCGGACCTATACAATGAGCAGTTCTTC. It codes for CASSQTRDLLLADLYNEQFF.

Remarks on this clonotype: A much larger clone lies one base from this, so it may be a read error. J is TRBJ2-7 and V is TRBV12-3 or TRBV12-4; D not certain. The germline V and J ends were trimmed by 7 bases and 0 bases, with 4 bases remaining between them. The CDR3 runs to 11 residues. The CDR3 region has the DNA TGTGCCAGCACCTACTCCTACGAGCAGTACTTC. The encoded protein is CASTYSYEQYF.

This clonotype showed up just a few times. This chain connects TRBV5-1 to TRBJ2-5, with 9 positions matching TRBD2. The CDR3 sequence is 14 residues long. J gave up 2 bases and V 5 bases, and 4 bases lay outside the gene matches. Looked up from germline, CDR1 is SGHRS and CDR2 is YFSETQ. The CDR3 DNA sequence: TGCGCCAGCAGTTGGAGCGGGGGGCAAGAGACCCAGTACTTC. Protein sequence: CASSWSGGQETQYF.

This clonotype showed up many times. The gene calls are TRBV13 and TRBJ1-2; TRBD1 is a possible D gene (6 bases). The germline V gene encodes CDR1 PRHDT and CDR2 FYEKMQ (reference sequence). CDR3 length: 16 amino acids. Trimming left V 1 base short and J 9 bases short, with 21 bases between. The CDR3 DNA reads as TGTGCCAGCAGCTTAGCTGGGGGCGGAATACAATTGAGCTACACCTTC. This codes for CASSLAGGGIQLSYTF.

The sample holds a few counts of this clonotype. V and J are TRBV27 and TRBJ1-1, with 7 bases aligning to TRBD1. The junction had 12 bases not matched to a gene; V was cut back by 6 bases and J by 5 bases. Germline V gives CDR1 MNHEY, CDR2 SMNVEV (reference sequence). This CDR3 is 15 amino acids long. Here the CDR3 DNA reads TGTGCCAGCAGGACTCAGGGGGGGGGGGGGACTGAAGCTTTCTTT. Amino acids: CASRTQGGGGTEAFF.

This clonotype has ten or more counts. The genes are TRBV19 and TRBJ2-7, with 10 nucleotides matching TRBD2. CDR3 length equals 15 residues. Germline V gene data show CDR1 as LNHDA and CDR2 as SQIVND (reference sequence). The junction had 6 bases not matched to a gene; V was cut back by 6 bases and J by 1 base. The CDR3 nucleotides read TGTGCCAGTAGCCCGGGACTAGCGAGTTCCTACGAGCAGTACTTC. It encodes CASSPGLASSYEQYF.

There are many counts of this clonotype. The DNA for the CDR3 is TGTGCCTGGACCCAGGACAGCTACGAGCAGTACTTC. Translation: CAWTQDSYEQYF. J is TRBJ2-7 and V is TRBV30; possible D gene TRBD1, 6 bases. The CDR3 runs to 12 residues. The ends were cut back, 4 bases at V and 3 bases at J, with 10 bases in the middle. Germline V gene lookup returns CDR1 GTSNPN and CDR2 SVGIG (reference sequence).

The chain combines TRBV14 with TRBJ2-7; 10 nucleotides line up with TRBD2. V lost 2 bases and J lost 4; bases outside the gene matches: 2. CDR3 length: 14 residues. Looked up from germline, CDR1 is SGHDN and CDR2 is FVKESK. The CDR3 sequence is CASSQPGLAYEQYF. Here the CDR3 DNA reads TGTGCCAGCAGCCAACCGGGACTAGCGTACGAGCAGTACTTC.

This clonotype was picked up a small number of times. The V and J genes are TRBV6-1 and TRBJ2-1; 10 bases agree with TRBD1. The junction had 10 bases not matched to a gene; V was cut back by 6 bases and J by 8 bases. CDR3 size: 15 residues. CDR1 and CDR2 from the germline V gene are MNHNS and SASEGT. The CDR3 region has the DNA TGTGCCAGCAGCTATGTGGGACAGGGGAGCTATGAGCAGTTCTTC. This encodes CASSYVGQGSYEQFF.

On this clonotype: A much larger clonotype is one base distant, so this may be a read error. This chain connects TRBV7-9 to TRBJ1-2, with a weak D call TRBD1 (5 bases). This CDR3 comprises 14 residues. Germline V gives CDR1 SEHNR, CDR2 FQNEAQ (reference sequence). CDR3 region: CANSRMTDYYGYTF. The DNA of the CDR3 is TGTGCCAACAGCCGAATGACAGATTACTATGGCTACACCTTC.

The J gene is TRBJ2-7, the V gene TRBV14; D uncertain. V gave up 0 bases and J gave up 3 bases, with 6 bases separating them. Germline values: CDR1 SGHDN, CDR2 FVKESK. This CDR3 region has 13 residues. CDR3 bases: TGTGCCAGCAGCCAAGATCACTACTACGAGCAGTACTTC. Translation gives CASSQDHYYEQYF.

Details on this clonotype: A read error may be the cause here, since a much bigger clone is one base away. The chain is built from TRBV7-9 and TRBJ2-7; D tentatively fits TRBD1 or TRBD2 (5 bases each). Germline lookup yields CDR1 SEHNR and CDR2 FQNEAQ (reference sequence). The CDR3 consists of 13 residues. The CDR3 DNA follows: TGTGCCAGCGGCTTAGCGCTAGGGGACGAGCAGTACTTC. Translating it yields CASGLALGDEQYF.